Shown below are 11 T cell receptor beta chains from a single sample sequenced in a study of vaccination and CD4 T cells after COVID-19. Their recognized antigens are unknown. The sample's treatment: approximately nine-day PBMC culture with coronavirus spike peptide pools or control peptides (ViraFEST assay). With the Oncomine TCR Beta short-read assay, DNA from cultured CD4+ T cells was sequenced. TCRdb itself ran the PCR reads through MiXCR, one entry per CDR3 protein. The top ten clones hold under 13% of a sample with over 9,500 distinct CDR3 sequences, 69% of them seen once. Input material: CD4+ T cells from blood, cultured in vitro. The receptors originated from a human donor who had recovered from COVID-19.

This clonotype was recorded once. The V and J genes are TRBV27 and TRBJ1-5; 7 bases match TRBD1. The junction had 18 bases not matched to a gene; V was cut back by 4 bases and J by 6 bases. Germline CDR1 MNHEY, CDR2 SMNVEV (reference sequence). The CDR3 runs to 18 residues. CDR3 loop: CASSSLPRTGGNGQPQHF. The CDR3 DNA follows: TGTGCCAGCAGTTCCCTACCGAGGACAGGCGGCAATGGTCAGCCCCAGCATTTT.

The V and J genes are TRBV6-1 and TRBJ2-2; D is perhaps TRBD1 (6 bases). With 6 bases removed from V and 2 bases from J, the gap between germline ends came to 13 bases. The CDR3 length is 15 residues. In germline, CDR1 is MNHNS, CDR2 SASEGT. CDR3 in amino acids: CASRPDRKNTGELFF. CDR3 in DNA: TGTGCCAGCAGACCTGACAGGAAAAACACCGGGGAGCTGTTTTTT.

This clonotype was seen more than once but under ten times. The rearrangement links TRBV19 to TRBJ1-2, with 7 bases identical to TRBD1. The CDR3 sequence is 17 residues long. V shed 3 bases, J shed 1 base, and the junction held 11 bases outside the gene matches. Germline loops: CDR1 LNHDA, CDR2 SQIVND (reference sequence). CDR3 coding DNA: TGTGCCAGTAGTATTGCCTCAGGGGGTAGAATTAACTATGGCTACACCTTC. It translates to CASSIASGGRINYGYTF.

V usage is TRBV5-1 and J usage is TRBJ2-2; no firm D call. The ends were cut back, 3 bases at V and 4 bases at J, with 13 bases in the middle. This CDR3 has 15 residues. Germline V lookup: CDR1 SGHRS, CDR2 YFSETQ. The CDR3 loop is CASSSKARSTGELFF. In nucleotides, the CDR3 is TGCGCCAGCAGCTCCAAGGCCCGGTCCACCGGGGAGCTGTTTTTT.

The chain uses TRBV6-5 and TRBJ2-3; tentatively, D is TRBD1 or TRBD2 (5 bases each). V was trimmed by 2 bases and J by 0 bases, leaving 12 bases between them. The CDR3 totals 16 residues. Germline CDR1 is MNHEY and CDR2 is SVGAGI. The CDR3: CASSYRGPSSTDTQYF. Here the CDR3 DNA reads TGTGCCAGCAGTTACCGGGGCCCCTCTAGCACAGATACGCAGTATTTT.

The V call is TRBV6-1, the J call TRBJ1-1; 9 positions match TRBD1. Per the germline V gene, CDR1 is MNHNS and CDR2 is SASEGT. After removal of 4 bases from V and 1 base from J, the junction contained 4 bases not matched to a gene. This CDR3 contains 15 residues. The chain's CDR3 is CASSGGQGRNTEAFF. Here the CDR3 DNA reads TGTGCCAGCAGTGGGGGACAGGGTAGGAACACTGAAGCTTTCTTT.

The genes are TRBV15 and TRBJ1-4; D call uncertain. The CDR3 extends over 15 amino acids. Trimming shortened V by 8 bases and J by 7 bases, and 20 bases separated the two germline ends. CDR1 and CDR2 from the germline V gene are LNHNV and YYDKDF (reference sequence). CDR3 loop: CATRPGGGITEKLFF. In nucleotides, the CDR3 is TGTGCCACCCGACCGGGTGGAGGGATAACTGAAAAACTGTTTTTT. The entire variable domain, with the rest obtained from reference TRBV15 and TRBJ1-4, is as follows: DAMVIQNPRYQVTQFGKPVTLSCSQTLNHNVMYWYQQKSSQAPKLLFHYYDKDFNNEADTPDNFQSRRPNTSFCFLDIRSPGLGDTAMYLCATRPGGGITEKLFFGSGTQLSVL.

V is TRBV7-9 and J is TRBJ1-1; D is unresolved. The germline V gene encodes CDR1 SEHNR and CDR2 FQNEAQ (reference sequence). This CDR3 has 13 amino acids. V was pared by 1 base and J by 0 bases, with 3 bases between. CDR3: CASSLEVNTEAFF. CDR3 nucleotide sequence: TGTGCCAGCAGCTTAGAAGTGAACACTGAAGCTTTCTTT.

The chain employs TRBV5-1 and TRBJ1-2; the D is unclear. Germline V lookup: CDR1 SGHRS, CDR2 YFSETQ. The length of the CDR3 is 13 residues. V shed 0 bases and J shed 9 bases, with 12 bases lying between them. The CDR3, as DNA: TGCGCCAGCAGCTTGGACGCGGTTAGGAGCTACACCTTC. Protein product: CASSLDAVRSYTF.

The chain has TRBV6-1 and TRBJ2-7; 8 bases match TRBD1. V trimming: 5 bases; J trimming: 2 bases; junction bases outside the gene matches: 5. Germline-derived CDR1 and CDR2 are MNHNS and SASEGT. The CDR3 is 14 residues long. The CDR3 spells CASSKDRGTYEQYF. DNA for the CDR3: TGTGCCAGCAGTAAAGACAGGGGCACCTACGAGCAGTACTTC.

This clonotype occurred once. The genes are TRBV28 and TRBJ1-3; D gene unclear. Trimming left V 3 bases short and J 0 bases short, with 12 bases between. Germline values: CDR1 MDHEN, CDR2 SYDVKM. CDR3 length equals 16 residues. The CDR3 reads CASSFSRVNSGNTIYF. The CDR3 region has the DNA TGTGCCAGCAGTTTTTCTAGGGTGAACTCTGGAAACACCATATATTTT.